This T cell receptor (beta chain) originates from a study of T-cell reconstitution after alpha-beta-depleted transplantation in children. A library of TCRbeta sequences, prepared with unique molecular identifiers, was generated. MiXCR, run by TCRdb on the PCR reads, gives a single entry per CDR3 protein. The sample lists a few hundred thousand distinct CDR3 sequences; approximately 10% were seen once. The germline gives CDR1 DFQATT, CDR2 SNEGSKA (reference sequence). With 3 bases clipped from V and 2 bases from J, the junction kept 4 bases outside the gene matches. CDR3 length equals 14 residues. V gene TRBV20-1 combines with J gene TRBJ1-3; 7 bases fit TRBD1. Sample: PBMCs from the stem cell graft donor, taken from the stem cell graft. The TCR sequence derives from a human donor who donated a stem cell graft to a child with acute lymphoblastic leukemia. CDR3 nucleotide sequence: TGCAGTGCTAGCAGGGGGGACCCTGGAAACACCATATATTTT. This codes for CSASRGDPGNTIYF.